The 24 T cell receptor beta chains listed next were all sequenced from one sample in a study of glioma-infiltrating T cells after dendritic cell vaccination. Stated time point: after dendritic cell vaccination, including at tumor progression/relapse. Libraries were prepared by immunoSEQ multiplex PCR; TCRdb keeps only in-frame clonotypes and omits some of them. Seen here are approximately 91,000 clones, approximately 78% observed once, and the top ten hold approximately 2%. The sequenced sample was blood, obtained after dendritic cell vaccination. These TCRs come from a human donor with glioblastoma.

This chain links TRBV6-6 with TRBJ2-1; possible D gene TRBD1, 6 bases. Trimming took 6 bases from V and 0 from J, leaving 9 bases between them. Germline V gives CDR1 MNHNY, CDR2 SVGAGI (reference sequence). The CDR3 consists of 14 residues. Here the CDR3 reads CASRTGSSYNEQFF. The CDR3, as DNA: TGTGCCAGCAGGACAGGCAGCTCCTACAATGAGCAGTTCTTC.

The rearrangement joins TRBV18 to TRBJ2-7, with TRBD2 matching over 8 bases. The germline V gene encodes CDR1 KGHSH and CDR2 LQKENI. CDR3 length: 13 residues. After removal of 3 bases from V and 4 bases from J, the junction contained 2 bases not matched to a gene. The CDR3, as DNA: TGTGCCAGCTCACCGAGCGGGAGTTACGAGCAGTACGTC. This sequence encodes CASSPSGSYEQYV.

This clone was seen a single time. This CDR3 is also generated by other DNA sequences in the sample. The V gene is TRBV6-4, the J gene TRBJ1-5; D unresolved. This CDR3 comprises 13 residues. V lost 5 bases, J lost 5 bases, and 10 bases lay in between. Germline CDR1 and CDR2: MRHNA and SNTAGT. In DNA, the CDR3 is TGTGCCAGCAGTCTCGACCGGGATCAGCCCCAGCATTTT. This encodes CASSLDRDQPQHF.

J is TRBJ2-5 and V is TRBV5-4; TRBD1 matches at 7 bases. CDR1 SGHNT and CDR2 YYREEE come from the germline V gene (reference sequence). V lost 2 bases to trimming and J lost 6 bases; unmatched junction nucleotides: 10. The CDR3 covers 15 residues. The CDR3, as DNA: TGTGCCAGCAGCTTCCGAACAGGGGTCGTGAAGACCCAGTACTTC. Translating gives CASSFRTGVVKTQYF.

J is TRBJ2-2 and V is TRBV5-1; 11 positions agree with TRBD1. There are 15 residues in the CDR3. In germline, CDR1 is SGHRS, CDR2 YFSETQ. Losses at the gene ends were 8 bases for V and 5 bases for J; bases not matched to a gene: 8. The CDR3 here is CASTGQGAGTGELFF. The DNA for the CDR3 is TGCGCCAGTACCGGACAGGGGGCAGGGACCGGGGAGCTGTTTTTT.

The J gene is TRBJ1-1, the V gene TRBV5-1; D not certain. With 0 bases removed from V and 4 bases from J, the gap between germline ends came to 7 bases. Germline V gene data show CDR1 as SGHRS and CDR2 as YFSETQ. The CDR3 has 13 residues. CDR3 residues: CASSLVGPTEAFF. The CDR3 DNA follows: TGCGCCAGCAGCTTGGTGGGCCCCACTGAAGCTTTCTTT.

This chain connects TRBV9 to TRBJ1-5; 8 bases are a match to TRBD1. CDR3 size: 13 residues. J lost 5 bases, V lost 6 bases, and 4 bases had no gene match. The germline V gene has CDR1 SGDLS and CDR2 YYNGEE. This CDR3 reads CASNPGGDQPQHF. CDR3 sequence (DNA): TGTGCCAGCAATCCAGGGGGCGATCAGCCCCAGCATTTT. The full variable domain, rest sourced from reference TRBV9 and TRBJ1-5, is DSGVTQTPKHLITATGQRVTLRCSPRSGDLSVYWYQQSLDQGLQFLIQYYNGEERAKGNILERFSAQQFPDLHSELNLSSLELGDSALYFCASNPGGDQPQHFGDGTRLSIL.

This chain uses TRBV9 with TRBJ2-2; no clear D. CDR1 is SGDLS and CDR2 is YYNGEE in the germline V gene. The V and J ends lost 0 bases and 6 bases respectively, with 3 bases between them. This CDR3 is 12 amino acids long. CDR3 in amino acids: CASSVVAGELFF. CDR3 DNA sequence: TGTGCCAGCAGCGTAGTAGCCGGGGAGCTGTTTTTT.

This chain links TRBV19 with TRBJ1-5, with D uncertain. V gave up 9 bases and J gave up 0 bases, with 15 bases separating them. The CDR3 has 15 residues. Germline loops: CDR1 LNHDA, CDR2 SQIVND (reference sequence). The CDR3 DNA reads as TGTGCCAGCCACCAGGCTTTGGGTAGCAATCAGCCCCAGCATTTT. It encodes CASHQALGSNQPQHF.

The chain uses TRBV5-4 and TRBJ1-2; TRBD1 aligns across 10 bases. Germline values: CDR1 SGHNT, CDR2 YYREEE (reference sequence). V lost 6 bases, J lost 8 bases, and 16 bases stayed unmatched. The CDR3 is made up of 16 amino acids. The CDR3 reads CASILDRDRGREGYTF. The CDR3 DNA follows: TGTGCCAGCATCCTCGACCGGGACAGGGGAAGAGAAGGCTACACCTTC. Looking up the rest from reference TRBV5-4 and TRBJ1-2 gives the full variable domain: ETGVTQSPTHLIKTRGQQVTLRCSSQSGHNTVSWYQQALGQGPQFIFQYYREEENGRGNFPPRFSGLQFPNYSSELNVNALELDDSALYLCASILDRDRGREGYTFGSGTRLTVV.

This chain connects TRBV9 to TRBJ1-2, with 8 positions matching TRBD1. This CDR3 region has 16 residues. Losses at the gene ends were 3 bases for V and 1 base for J; bases not matched to a gene: 8. Germline assignment: CDR1 SGDLS and CDR2 YYNGEE. The CDR3 here is CASSDPRQGINYGYTF. The CDR3 DNA follows: TGTGCCAGCAGCGACCCACGACAGGGGATTAACTATGGCTACACCTTC.

The rearrangement uses TRBV19 and TRBJ1-2; maybe TRBD1 (6 bases). Per the germline V gene, CDR1 is LNHDA and CDR2 is SQIVND (reference sequence). The CDR3 is 15 amino acids. Trimming shortened V by 3 bases and J by 1 base, and 12 bases separated the two germline ends. The CDR3 sequence is CASSIPQGFNYGYTF. CDR3 nucleotide sequence: TGTGCCAGTAGTATTCCACAGGGCTTTAACTATGGCTACACCTTC.

This sequence joins TRBV5-1 and TRBJ2-1, with D possibly TRBD2 on 6 matching bases. The CDR3 sequence is 15 residues long. Trimming left V 5 bases short and J 5 bases short, with 17 bases between. Germline V lookup: CDR1 SGHRS, CDR2 YFSETQ. CDR3 in amino acids: CASRISGRPNNEQFF. CDR3 sequence (DNA): TGCGCCAGCAGAATTAGCGGACGACCTAACAATGAGCAGTTCTTC.

The rearrangement links TRBV19 to TRBJ1-2, with D possibly matching TRBD1 (5 bases). The CDR3 length is 12 residues. CDR1 LNHDA and CDR2 SQIVND come from the germline V gene (reference sequence). V was clipped by 4 bases and J by 7 bases, with 10 bases between them. For the CDR3, the DNA is TGTGCCAGTAGTAGGGGGACTGTTGGCTACACCTTC. Amino acids: CASSRGTVGYTF. Variable domain in full (rest from reference TRBV19 and TRBJ1-2): DGGITQSPKYLFRKEGQNVTLSCEQNLNHDAMYWYRQDPGQGLRLIYYSQIVNDFQKGDIAEGYSVSREKKESFPLTVTSAQKNPTAFYLCASSRGTVGYTFGSGTRLTVV.

This clone has more than one count but fewer than ten. J is TRBJ2-2 and V is TRBV9; 13 bases map to TRBD2. The germline V gene encodes CDR1 SGDLS and CDR2 YYNGEE. CDR3 size: 18 residues. V was clipped by 0 bases and J by 4 bases; unmatched bases: 6. The CDR3, as DNA: TGTGCCAGCAGCGTAGCTACGGGACTAGCGGGAAGCACCGGGGAGCTGTTTTTT. Its translation: CASSVATGLAGSTGELFF.

The genes are TRBV2 and TRBJ2-5; possible D gene TRBD1, 6 bases. Germline V lookup: CDR1 SNHLY, CDR2 FYNNEI. Trimming left V 7 bases short and J 2 bases short, with 14 bases between. The CDR3 covers 14 residues. The CDR3 here is CASNRDNRQETQYF. The DNA of the CDR3 is TGTGCCAGCAACCGGGACAACAGACAAGAGACCCAGTACTTC.

This clone was seen ten or more times. V is TRBV6-5 and J is TRBJ2-4, with 7 bases lining up with TRBD1. The CDR3 runs to 14 residues. The V segment lost 5 bases and the J segment 8 bases; nucleotides outside the gene matches: 9. From germline, CDR1 is MNHEY and CDR2 SVGAGI. The CDR3: CASSRTGAWDIQYF. CDR3 DNA sequence: TGTGCCAGCAGTCGCACAGGGGCTTGGGACATTCAGTACTTC.

A single count supports this clone. The gene calls are TRBV7-3 and TRBJ2-3, with 7 bases matching TRBD2. The CDR3 covers 14 residues. The V gene's germline CDR1 is SGHTA and CDR2 FQGTGA. Losses at the gene ends were 3 bases for V and 0 bases for J; bases not matched to a gene: 0. CDR3: CASSLRGSTDTQYF. As DNA, the CDR3 is TGTGCCAGCAGCTTGCGGGGGAGCACAGATACGCAGTATTTT.

The rearrangement uses TRBV10-3 and TRBJ2-2; 8 bases match TRBD1. This CDR3 is 14 amino acids long. V shed 7 bases, J shed 6 bases, and the junction held 7 bases outside the gene matches. Germline lookup yields CDR1 ENHRY and CDR2 SYGVKD. CDR3: CAIKDRDVAGELFF. Written as DNA, the CDR3 is TGTGCCATCAAGGACAGGGATGTCGCCGGGGAGCTGTTTTTT.

The chain employs TRBV29-1 and TRBJ2-1; a weak D match, TRBD2 (5 bases). Germline CDR1 is SQVTM and CDR2 is ANQGSEA. The CDR3 contains 15 residues. V shed 1 base and J shed 6 bases, with 16 bases lying between them. The CDR3 spells CSVEASRGRRNEQFF. Here the CDR3 DNA reads TGCAGCGTTGAAGCCTCGAGAGGGAGACGCAATGAGCAGTTCTTC.

This clone appeared a single time. This chain links TRBV5-1 with TRBJ2-3; D possibly corresponds to TRBD2 (5 bases). Trimming took off 0 bases at V and 2 bases at J, with 10 bases between the two ends. Germline assignment: CDR1 SGHRS and CDR2 YFSETQ. The CDR3 extends over 15 amino acids. The CDR3 protein is CASSLAADFTDTQYF. The CDR3 DNA is TGCGCCAGCAGCTTGGCCGCGGACTTCACAGATACGCAGTATTTT.

The chain combines TRBV5-1 with TRBJ2-7; D is possibly TRBD2 (6 bases). CDR1 SGHRS and CDR2 YFSETQ come from the germline V gene. Trimming shortened V by 0 bases and J by 3 bases, and 16 bases separated the two germline ends. The CDR3 is 16 residues long. The CDR3 protein is CASSLAGLESFYEQYV. CDR3 sequence (DNA): TGCGCCAGCAGCTTGGCGGGACTGGAAAGTTTCTACGAGCAGTACGTC.

This sequence joins TRBV5-1 and TRBJ2-3, with 7 bases fitting TRBD1. CDR3 length: 14 residues. CDR1 and CDR2 (germline): SGHRS, YFSETQ. Unmatched junction bases numbered 8, after V lost 7 bases and J lost 3 bases. CDR3 DNA: TGCGCCAGCGGGAGACAGGGATGGACAGATACGCAGTATTTT. As protein: CASGRQGWTDTQYF.

The chain has TRBV11-3 and TRBJ2-5; D gene unclear. Deletions cut 2 bases from V and 2 bases from J, with 6 bases between. Germline CDR1 is SGHNT and CDR2 is YENEEA. The CDR3 has 13 residues. DNA of the CDR3: TGTGCCAGCAGCTTATTGAGTCAAGAGACCCAGTACTTC. Amino acid sequence: CASSLLSQETQYF.